This T cell receptor (beta chain) originates from a study of Ad26.COV2.S vaccination and SARS-CoV-2 variants. The assay was immunoSEQ multiplex PCR, and TCRdb's table has in-frame clones only and misses some. Of 350,000 to 450,000 clones listed, around 91% are singletons. Treatment: 19 received Ad26.COV2.S at low or high dose, single or two shots; 5 received placebo; per-sample allocation not given. Sampling was performed 63 days after the first vaccine or placebo injection. Regarding this clone: Its antigen is unknown. Other DNA sequences in the same sample also yield this CDR3.

The study's findings and limits: Vaccine and placebo recipients had similar non-spike TCR breadth. Quantification of TCR breadth and depth may have yielded underestimates of total T cell responses.

The CDR3 has 15 amino acids. Trimming cost V 0 bases and J 6 bases, with 13 bases left between them. CDR1 is SGHRS, CDR2 YFSETQ, per germline. Specimen: peripheral blood, collected in a trial of Ad26.COV2.S vaccine versus placebo. This sequence originates from a person between 18 and 65 years old who received the Ad26.COV2.S COVID-19 vaccine or a placebo. This chain connects TRBV5-1 to TRBJ2-1; D remains unclear. As DNA, the CDR3 is TGCGCCAGCAGCTTGGAAGTAGGAGTAAGCAATGAGCAGTTCTTC. Translation: CASSLEVGVSNEQFF.